Reported below is one T cell receptor (beta chain). The entry originates in a study of blood T cell repertoires in COVID-19. Germline assignment: CDR1 SGHTA and CDR2 FQGNSA. CDR3 length: 15 residues. Unmatched junction bases numbered 8, after V lost 2 bases and J lost 5 bases. Sequencing used immunoSEQ multiplex PCR; TCRdb keeps in-frame clones, though not all of them. The sample has about 67,000 clones, roughly 89% seen once; the top ten hold more than 15%. The sample comprised peripheral blood. This sequence originates from an elderly woman with acute or convalescent COVID-19. The rearrangement uses TRBV7-2 and TRBJ2-5, with TRBD2 matching 7 bases. CDR3 nucleotide sequence: TGTGCCAGCAGCTTATCTGGCGGGAGCGGGGAGACCCAGTACTTC. It encodes CASSLSGGSGETQYF.